This T cell receptor (beta chain) was captured in a study of vaccination effects on CD4 cells after COVID-19. The data were produced by immunoSEQ multiplex PCR, yet TCRdb's version contains in-frame clones alone and is incomplete. The table records some 22,000 clones, about two thirds of them present only once. A word on this clone: Its antigen remains unidentified.

ViraFEST assay sequencing came after antigen-specific CD4+ T cells were expanded with viral peptide pools. Upon completion of roughly ten days in culture, CD4+ T cells were isolated. Nobody among the vaccine recipients had prior SARS-CoV-2 infection (nucleocapsid antibodies were negative). Every well got around 1.9 million PBMC, which were grown with about 10 IU/ml IL-2 and around 10 ug/ml peptides. Half-medium changes using IL-2 medium occurred on days 3 and 7. The CDR3 covers 13 residues. The V end was cut by 1 base, the J end by 6 bases, with 8 bases between. Notes on the study in general: By a late point after vaccination, infection- and vaccine-induced clones had shrunk markedly through clonal contraction. Only 1 of 255 vaccine-induced clones from healthy vaccinees cross-reacted with common cold coronaviruses.

V usage is TRBV12-3 or TRBV12-4 and J usage is TRBJ2-3; no reliable D call. The TCR comes from a human donor who received a COVID-19 vaccine. This sample comprised CD4+ T cells from PBMCs cultured with SARS-CoV-2 spike peptides, obtained before COVID-19 vaccination. CDR3 amino acids: CASSLVGSDTQYF. The DNA for the CDR3 is TGTGCCAGCAGTTTAGTCGGGTCCGATACGCAGTATTTT.